Listed below are T cell receptor beta chains from one sample, sequenced in a study of T-cell reconstitution after alpha-beta-depleted transplantation in children. TCRdb reprocessed the PCR reads with MiXCR, giving one entry per CDR3 protein. The table lists 450,000 to 600,000 distinct CDR3 sequences, approximately 20% of them singletons. Sequencing was performed on PBMCs from the stem cell graft donor, taken from the stem cell graft. The receptors here all came from a human donor who donated a stem cell graft to a child with acute lymphoblastic leukemia. Both conserved end residues are part of each CDR3. Fields, in order: CDR3 protein, CDR3 DNA, J gene, V gene, clone size, D gene. The D gene is left open where the match is weak. Clone size is stated in some rows and not others, as once, few, many or a class when expanded.

CASSLAIGTGVDEQYF TGCGCCAGCAGCTTGGCCATCGGGACAGGGGTCGACGAGCAGTACTTC TRBJ2-7 TRBV5-1 NA TRBD1
CASSLDPGPTQEQFF TGTGCCAGCAGCTTAGATCCCGGGCCCACACAGGAGCAGTTCTTC TRBJ2-1 TRBV11-2 NA NA
CASSLAGGDAGELFF TGTGCCAGCAGTTTAGCCGGGGGTGACGCCGGGGAGCTGTTTTTT TRBJ2-2 TRBV12-3/TRBV12-4 NA NA
CASSPDRGSSDEQFF TGTGCCAGCTCTCCGGACAGGGGGTCTAGCGATGAGCAGTTCTTC TRBJ2-1 TRBV7-9 NA TRBD1
CASSLSTGEVYEQYF TGTGCCAGCAGTCTCTCGACAGGGGAAGTCTACGAGCAGTACTTC TRBJ2-7 TRBV27 few TRBD1
CSVDTGGELFF TGCAGCGTTGATACGGGGGGGGAGCTGTTTTTT TRBJ2-2 TRBV29-1 few NA
CASSLRPYGGSSYEQYF TGTGCCAGCAGTTTACGCCCTTACGGGGGGAGCTCCTACGAGCAGTACTTC TRBJ2-7 TRBV12-3/TRBV12-4 few TRBD2
CSARDRAETYEQYF TGCAGTGCTAGAGATCGAGCGGAGACCTACGAGCAGTACTTC TRBJ2-7 TRBV20-1 few NA
CASSPGPTGKNIQYF TGTGCCAGCAGTCCCGGCCCTACGGGCAAAAACATTCAGTACTTC TRBJ2-4 TRBV27 NA NA
CASSSSPDETGELFF TGTGCCAGCAGTTCCTCACCGGACGAAACCGGGGAGCTGTTTTTT TRBJ2-2 TRBV6-2/TRBV6-3 NA NA
CASSDSIGSTGELFF TGTGCCAGCAGTGACTCGATTGGCTCCACCGGGGAGCTGTTTTTT TRBJ2-2 TRBV6-4 many NA
CASSFSREASDTQYF TGTGCCAGCAGTTTTTCCCGGGAGGCCTCAGATACGCAGTATTTT TRBJ2-3 TRBV12-3/TRBV12-4 NA TRBD2
CASSALRDYVLYQETQYF TGTGCCAGCAGTGCCCTACGTGATTACGTGTTGTATCAAGAGACCCAGTACTTC TRBJ2-5 TRBV25-1 few NA
CASRKDSYGYTF TGTGCCAGCAGGAAAGACAGCTATGGCTACACCTTC TRBJ1-2 TRBV27 NA NA
CSASTGEISGANVLTF TGCAGTGCTTCGACAGGCGAAATTTCTGGGGCCAACGTCCTGACTTTC TRBJ2-6 TRBV20-1 few NA
CASSLTSGRGNEQYF TGTGCCAGCAGCTTAACTAGCGGGAGAGGTAACGAGCAGTACTTC TRBJ2-7 TRBV7-2 few TRBD2
CASSLLGVGGTGELFF TGTGCCAGCAGTTTACTCGGGGTAGGAGGTACCGGGGAGCTGTTTTTT TRBJ2-2 TRBV12-3/TRBV12-4 NA NA
CASRPGGGTEAFF TGTGCCAGCCGACCTGGGGGGGGCACTGAAGCTTTCTTT TRBJ1-1 TRBV11-2 NA NA
CASSLDGSRTDTQYF TGTGCCAGCAGCTTAGACGGGAGTCGCACAGATACGCAGTATTTT TRBJ2-3 TRBV11-2 NA NA
CASTEAGGSTDTQYF TGTGCCAGCACCGAAGCGGGAGGCAGCACAGATACGCAGTATTTT TRBJ2-3 TRBV12-3/TRBV12-4 once TRBD2
CSAGRLVPERGETQYF TGCAGTGCTGGACGACTAGTGCCGGAGAGGGGGGAGACCCAGTACTTC TRBJ2-5 TRBV20-1 few NA
CASGGSTASSTDTQYF TGTGCCAGCGGGGGGTCGACAGCTTCTAGCACAGATACGCAGTATTTT TRBJ2-3 TRBV27 NA NA
CASSWDRGLNTGELFF TGTGCCAGCAGTTGGGACAGGGGGTTGAACACCGGGGAGCTGTTTTTT TRBJ2-2 TRBV6-5 NA TRBD1
CASSPVNLPEKLFF TGTGCCAGCAGTCCGGTTAACCTGCCCGAAAAACTGTTTTTT TRBJ1-4 TRBV27 few NA
CASSPRPGNYNEQFF TGTGCCAGCAGTCCAAGGCCGGGAAACTACAATGAGCAGTTCTTC TRBJ2-1 TRBV28 few NA
CASSFLGPPRGSYEQYF TGTGCCAGCAGTTTTCTTGGGCCTCCCCGCGGCAGCTACGAGCAGTACTTC TRBJ2-7 TRBV12-3/TRBV12-4 few NA
CASSEAGTGRLEQETQYF TGTGCCAGCAGTGAAGCGGGGACAGGGCGACTTGAACAAGAGACCCAGTACTTC TRBJ2-5 TRBV6-1 few TRBD1
CASSRLGEQYF TGTGCCAGCAGCCGCCTGGGCGAGCAGTACTTC TRBJ2-7 TRBV6-5 NA NA
CATSRDEGGSLFF TGTGCCACCAGCAGAGATGAGGGGGGGTCACTGTTTTTT TRBJ1-4 TRBV15 few NA
CASSLVTSGRGTDTQYF TGCGCCAGCAGCTTGGTGACTAGCGGGAGGGGCACAGATACGCAGTATTTT TRBJ2-3 TRBV5-1 NA TRBD2
CASSTRMMTGELFF TGTGCCAGCAGTACCAGGATGATGACCGGGGAGCTGTTTTTT TRBJ2-2 TRBV25-1 few NA
CASSQEDRVTEKLFF TGTGCCAGCAGCCAAGAAGACAGGGTGACGGAAAAACTGTTTTTT TRBJ1-4 TRBV4-2 NA TRBD1
CASSPGQVATNEKLFF TGTGCCAGCAGCCCCGGACAGGTTGCAACTAATGAAAAACTGTTTTTT TRBJ1-4 TRBV11-2 NA TRBD1
CASSPLSGNSNQPQHF TGTGCCAGCTCACCCTTATCCGGGAATAGCAATCAGCCCCAGCATTTT TRBJ1-5 TRBV18 NA NA
CASSRSQGRKETQYF TGCGCCAGCAGCCGCTCACAGGGGAGGAAGGAGACCCAGTACTTC TRBJ2-5 TRBV5-1 NA NA
CASSLGVVGGTEAFF TGTGCCAGCAGCTTAGGAGTAGTGGGGGGGACTGAAGCTTTCTTT TRBJ1-1 TRBV7-9 NA NA
CASSLGQGMFREQYF TGTGCCAGCAGCCTCGGACAGGGGATGTTTCGGGAGCAGTACTTC TRBJ2-7 TRBV7-2 few TRBD1
CASSYSGQFGAGSSYNEQFF TGTGCCAGCAGTTATAGCGGCCAGTTCGGAGCGGGAAGCTCCTACAATGAGCAGTTCTTC TRBJ2-1 TRBV6-2/TRBV6-3 NA TRBD2
CASSLRPSGTYEQYF TGTGCCAGCAGCTTACGGCCTAGCGGGACCTACGAGCAGTACTTC TRBJ2-7 TRBV7-9 few TRBD2
CASRDTEAFF TGCGCCAGCAGGGACACTGAAGCTTTCTTT TRBJ1-1 TRBV5-1 once NA
CASRAWLYNQPQHF TGTGCCAGCAGAGCTTGGCTGTACAATCAGCCCCAGCATTTT TRBJ1-5 TRBV6-5 NA NA
CASSLNRVSGTDEQYF TGTGCCAGCAGTTTGAATCGGGTTAGCGGGACCGACGAGCAGTACTTC TRBJ2-7 TRBV12-3/TRBV12-4 few TRBD2
CASASTGGTDTQYF TGTGCCTCCGCATCGACAGGGGGCACAGATACGCAGTATTTT TRBJ2-3 TRBV10-3 few TRBD1
CASTGGYTEAFF TGTGCCAGCACAGGGGGCTACACTGAAGCTTTCTTT TRBJ1-1 TRBV6-1 NA TRBD1
CASRPTGSRYGYTF TGCGCCAGCAGGCCGACAGGCTCACGTTATGGCTACACCTTC TRBJ1-2 TRBV4-1 few NA
CSARDGRQGMNSPLHF TGCAGTGCTAGAGATGGCCGCCAGGGGATGAATTCACCCCTCCACTTT TRBJ1-6 TRBV20-1 NA NA
CSAEIAGATGELFF TGCAGTGCAGAGATAGCGGGAGCCACCGGGGAGCTGTTTTTT TRBJ2-2 TRBV20-1 few TRBD2
CASSYQGFRETQYF TGTGCTAGCAGTTATCAGGGGTTCCGAGAGACCCAGTACTTC TRBJ2-5 TRBV27 few NA
CSARDWREGSYEQYF TGCAGTGCTAGAGATTGGCGGGAGGGGTCCTACGAGCAGTACTTC TRBJ2-7 TRBV20-1 few TRBD2
CASSPGTGQYQETQYF TGTGCCAGCAGCCCTGGGACAGGGCAGTACCAAGAGACCCAGTACTTC TRBJ2-5 TRBV11-3 few TRBD1
CSVEEGRTNTGELFF TGCAGCGTTGAAGAAGGCCGTACAAACACCGGGGAGCTGTTTTTT TRBJ2-2 TRBV29-1 NA NA
CASSFRDNSHREQYF TGTGCCAGCAGTTTCCGGGACAACAGTCATAGGGAGCAGTACTTC TRBJ2-7 TRBV5-5 NA NA
CASSELEQFF TGTGCCAGCAGTGAACTTGAGCAGTTCTTC TRBJ2-1 TRBV25-1 NA NA
CASSLGPINTIYF TGTGCCAGCAGCTTGGGGCCCATCAACACCATATATTTT TRBJ1-3 TRBV5-4 few NA
CASSPAGYGYTF TGCGCCAGCAGCCCCGCCGGCTATGGCTACACCTTC TRBJ1-2 TRBV5-1 NA NA
CATQGLRADTQYF TGTGCCACCCAGGGTCTCCGGGCGGATACGCAGTATTTT TRBJ2-3 TRBV6-1 NA NA
CSATGAGSREQYF TGCAGCGCAACAGGGGCGGGATCTCGCGAGCAGTACTTC TRBJ2-7 TRBV29-1 NA NA
CASSHPLGYEQYF TGTGCCAGCAGCCATCCTCTCGGGTACGAGCAGTACTTC TRBJ2-7 TRBV3-1 few NA
CASLGLAGGGEQFF TGTGCCAGCCTGGGACTAGCGGGAGGAGGGGAGCAGTTCTTC TRBJ2-1 TRBV12-3/TRBV12-4 NA TRBD2
CASSLIGTGEAFF TGTGCCAGCAGTTTAATCGGGACAGGGGAAGCTTTCTTT TRBJ1-1 TRBV12-3/TRBV12-4 few TRBD1